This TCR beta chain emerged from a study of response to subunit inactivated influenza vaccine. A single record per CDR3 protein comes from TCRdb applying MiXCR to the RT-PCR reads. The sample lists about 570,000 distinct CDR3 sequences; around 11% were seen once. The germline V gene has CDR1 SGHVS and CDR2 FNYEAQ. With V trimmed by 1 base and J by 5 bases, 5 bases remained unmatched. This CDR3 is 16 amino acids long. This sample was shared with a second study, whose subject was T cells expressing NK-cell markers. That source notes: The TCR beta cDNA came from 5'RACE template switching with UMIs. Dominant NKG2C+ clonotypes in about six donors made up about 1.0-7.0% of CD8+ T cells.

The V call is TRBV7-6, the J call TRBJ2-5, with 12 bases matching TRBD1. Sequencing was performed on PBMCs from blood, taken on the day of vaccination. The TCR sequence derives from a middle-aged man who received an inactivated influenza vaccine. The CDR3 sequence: CASSLEGQGAWETQYF. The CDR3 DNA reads TGTGCCAGCAGCTTAGAGGGACAGGGGGCATGGGAGACCCAGTACTTC.